The clone carrying this T cell receptor beta chain has more than one count but fewer than ten. Its matching antigen is unknown. Trimming took 3 bases from V and 8 from J, leaving 10 bases between them. CDR1 is DFQATT, CDR2 SNEGSKA, per germline (reference sequence). The CDR3 runs to 11 residues. The data are from a study of cytomegalovirus exposure and HLA in healthy donors. It was with 60 Vbeta and 13 Jbeta primers that the PCR ran. Methods used by the authors: It was a later analysis that counted 83 million or so unique TCR beta chains, of which some 12 million were shared. Method: immunoSEQ multiplex PCR; TCRdb's copy keeps in-frame clones and lacks some. V, J and clone size reflect that table, while D and trimming were determined from the DNA. The table shows more than 100,000 clones, with roughly 79% occurring only once. Study-level points and caveats: Rare sequences made up most TCRs, while some public TCRs were found in many donors.

The receptor comes from a male donor in good health and CMV-seronegative. The specimen was PBMCs. J is TRBJ1-1 and V is TRBV20-1; D not resolved. For the CDR3, the DNA is TGCAGTGCTAGGTCGGAACAGGAAGCTTTCTTT. Translating it yields CSARSEQEAFF.